What follows are 24 T cell receptor beta chains derived from one specimen sequenced in a study of T cells after yellow fever vaccination. TCRdb called the 5' RACE reads again in MiXCR, with one record for every CDR3 protein. The sample gives 100,000 to 150,000 distinct CDR3 sequences, roughly 15% of which show up once; 43% is in the top ten. Sequences were derived from CD8+ T cells sorted from PBMCs, sampled 5 days after the yellow fever booster vaccination. All receptors derive from a man aged 18 to 29 who received the YFV17D yellow fever vaccine.

V is TRBV11-2 and J is TRBJ2-5; unclear D gene. Germline CDR1 reads SGHAT; CDR2 reads FQNNGV. V lost 5 bases and J 1 base, leaving 8 bases between the germline ends. This CDR3 is 13 amino acids long. CDR3 nucleotide sequence: TGTGCCAGCAGCCCACCGACCCAAGAGACCCAGTACTTC. It is translated as CASSPPTQETQYF.

This clonotype was observed a few times. The chain has TRBV11-2 and TRBJ2-3; 8 nucleotides align to TRBD2. CDR3 size: 15 residues. V shed 2 bases and J 1 base; nucleotides not matched to a gene: 2. Germline CDR1 reads SGHAT; CDR2 reads FQNNGV. The CDR3 DNA sequence: TGTGCCAGCAGCTTACGGGAGGGGGGCACAGATACGCAGTATTTT. It encodes CASSLREGGTDTQYF.

V gene TRBV7-8 combines with J gene TRBJ2-3, with D hard to call. The CDR3 consists of 16 residues. The V end was cut by 3 bases, the J end by 3 bases, with 16 bases between. Germline V gene sequence: CDR1 SGHVS, CDR2 FQNEAQ. CDR3 DNA: TGTGCCAGCAGCTTGGTGTTGGGTTGGGCAACAGATACGCAGTATTTT. Amino acids: CASSLVLGWATDTQYF.

Ten or more counts support this clonotype. The chain is built from TRBV29-1 and TRBJ2-6, with 7 nucleotides matching TRBD1. The V gene's germline CDR1 is SQVTM and CDR2 ANQGSEA. The CDR3 consists of 15 residues. J was trimmed by 4 bases and V by 7 bases; bases with no gene match: 10. The CDR3 loop is CSAVTGSDGANVLTF. CDR3 sequence (DNA): TGCAGCGCTGTGACAGGGTCTGACGGGGCCAACGTCCTGACTTTC.

This clonotype was picked up a small number of times. J is TRBJ2-3 and V is TRBV7-9; tentative D call: TRBD2 (5 bases). The CDR3 extends over 13 amino acids. Germline V gene lookup returns CDR1 SEHNR and CDR2 FQNEAQ (reference sequence). The ends were cut back, 5 bases at V and 8 bases at J, with 14 bases in the middle. CDR3 sequence: CASSITFRGTQYF. CDR3 nucleotides: TGTGCCAGCAGCATCACTTTCCGGGGTACGCAGTATTTT.

Only a few counts were recorded for this clonotype. This sequence joins TRBV4-2 and TRBJ2-7, with D unresolved. V was clipped by 2 bases and J by 1 base, with 9 bases between them. The V gene's germline CDR1 is LGHNA and CDR2 YNFKEQ. The CDR3 totals 14 residues. DNA of the CDR3: TGTGCCAGCAGCCAAAGGACCGGGTCCTACGAGCAGTACTTC. Protein sequence: CASSQRTGSYEQYF.

The chain links TRBV19 to TRBJ2-1; 10 nucleotides match TRBD2. CDR1 is LNHDA and CDR2 is SQIVND in the germline V gene (reference sequence). The CDR3 extends over 16 amino acids. V was pared by 4 bases and J by 2 bases, with 5 bases of the junction left unmatched. This CDR3 is CASSRLAGATYNEQFF. The CDR3 DNA sequence: TGTGCCAGTAGTAGGCTAGCGGGGGCCACCTACAATGAGCAGTTCTTC. The whole variable domain, filled in from reference TRBV19 and TRBJ2-1, reads DGGITQSPKYLFRKEGQNVTLSCEQNLNHDAMYWYRQDPGQGLRLIYYSQIVNDFQKGDIAEGYSVSREKKESFPLTVTSAQKNPTAFYLCASSRLAGATYNEQFFGPGTRLTVL.

This clonotype was counted between two and nine times. The gene calls are TRBV12-3 or TRBV12-4 and TRBJ2-2; 8 nucleotides align to TRBD2. The CDR3 runs to 14 residues. Unmatched junction bases numbered 4, after V lost 3 bases and J lost 7 bases. In DNA form, the CDR3 reads TGTGCCAGCAGTTTGCCGGGGGGGGACGGGGAGCTGTTTTTT. Encoded protein: CASSLPGGDGELFF.

This clonotype was detected ten times or more. This chain connects TRBV10-3 to TRBJ2-2, with TRBD2 as a possible D gene (6 bases). From germline, CDR1 is ENHRY and CDR2 SYGVKD. The V gene lost 8 bases and the J gene lost 5 bases, with 6 bases spanning the gap. This CDR3 comprises 11 residues. The CDR3 DNA reads as TGTGCCATCGGGGGGACCGGGGAGCTGTTTTTT. Residues: CAIGGTGELFF.

The chain employs TRBV4-1 and TRBJ1-2, with unresolved D. The CDR3 extends over 13 amino acids. Per germline, CDR1 MGHRA and CDR2 YSYEKL. With 3 bases removed from V and 4 bases from J, the gap between germline ends came to 9 bases. CDR3 sequence: CASSQVRGYGYTF. The CDR3 DNA reads TGCGCCAGCAGCCAGGTTAGAGGCTATGGCTACACCTTC.

Here the CDR3 reads CAISEGTGYEQYV. CDR3 nucleotides: TGTGCCATCAGTGAGGGGACAGGGTACGAGCAGTACGTC. This rearrangement joins TRBV10-3 to TRBJ2-7; 9 bases match TRBD1. Trimming cost V 2 bases and J 4 bases; bases outside gene matches: 0. Per germline, CDR1 ENHRY and CDR2 SYGVKD. The CDR3 has 13 residues.

The chain joins TRBV15 to TRBJ1-3, with D tentatively TRBD1 (5 bases). The CDR3 is 18 residues long. Trimming took off 4 bases at V and 0 bases at J, with 19 bases between the two ends. The germline gives CDR1 LNHNV, CDR2 YYDKDF (reference sequence). This CDR3 is CATSNGARKMGSGNTIYF. The CDR3 nucleotides are TGTGCCACCAGCAACGGGGCCCGGAAGATGGGCTCTGGAAACACCATATATTTT.

Ten or more counts support this clonotype. The chain recombines TRBV10-3 with TRBJ2-7, with TRBD2 matching 8 bases. CDR3 length: 15 residues. Germline loops: CDR1 ENHRY, CDR2 SYGVKD. Losses at the gene ends were 1 base for V and 5 bases for J; bases not matched to a gene: 7. CDR3 in DNA: TGTGCCATCAGTGAGTGGGGCGGGGGGCCGCACGAGCAGTACTTC. Its protein is CAISEWGGGPHEQYF.

The sample holds a few counts of this clonotype. V usage is TRBV4-1 and J usage is TRBJ2-7; D tentatively fits TRBD1 or TRBD2 (5 bases each). Germline V gene lookup returns CDR1 MGHRA and CDR2 YSYEKL. The CDR3 extends over 17 amino acids. The ends were cut back, 1 base at V and 0 bases at J, with 16 bases in the middle. CDR3 nucleotide sequence: TGCGCCAGCAGCCAAGGTTCTGGGGGATCTCTCTCCTACGAGCAGTACTTC. Residues: CASSQGSGGSLSYEQYF.

This clonotype was counted at least ten times. The chain uses TRBV4-3 and TRBJ2-7; 8 bases fit TRBD1. This CDR3 spans 15 amino acids. CDR1 and CDR2 from the germline V gene are LGHNA and YSLEER. The junction had 6 bases not matched to a gene; V was cut back by 3 bases and J by 2 bases. The CDR3 bases are TGCGCCAGCAGCCAGTCAGCAGGGGGCCCCTACGAGCAGTACTTC. This translates into CASSQSAGGPYEQYF.

The V call is TRBV6-2 or TRBV6-3, the J call TRBJ2-7; 11 bases map to TRBD2. Germline values: CDR1 MNHEY, CDR2 SVGEGT. This CDR3 spans 13 amino acids. The ends lost 5 bases at V and 6 bases at J; junction bases unmatched: 3. The CDR3 spells CASSLGLAVEQYV. DNA for the CDR3: TGTGCCAGCAGTCTGGGACTAGCGGTCGAGCAGTACGTC.

This chain joins TRBV7-6 and TRBJ2-1; possibly TRBD1 or TRBD2 for D (5 bases each). CDR3 length: 16 residues. Deletions cut 5 bases from V and 2 bases from J, with 16 bases between. Germline V gene lookup returns CDR1 SGHVS and CDR2 FNYEAQ. The CDR3 region is CASSPATGPPYNEQFF. CDR3 coding DNA: TGTGCCAGCAGCCCCGCCACGGGGCCCCCCTACAATGAGCAGTTCTTC.

This chain uses TRBV29-1 with TRBJ1-5; tentative D call: TRBD1 (6 bases). Germline V gene data show CDR1 as SQVTM and CDR2 as ANQGSEA. The CDR3 runs to 13 residues. The ends were cut back, 4 bases at V and 5 bases at J, with 12 bases in the middle. The CDR3 region has the DNA TGCAGCGTTGGTCAGGGGCTGTATCAGCCCCAGCATTTT. Translated, it gives CSVGQGLYQPQHF.

In this sample, this clonotype turned up a few times. The gene calls are TRBV5-1 and TRBJ1-2; 7 bases fit TRBD1. The germline CDR1 and CDR2 sequences are SGHRS and YFSETQ. The V segment lost 4 bases and the J segment 8 bases; nucleotides outside the gene matches: 14. CDR3 size: 15 residues. In DNA form, the CDR3 reads TGCGCCAGCAGCACCGGCACAGGGGAAAAACGCGGCTACACCTTC. Translating it yields CASSTGTGEKRGYTF.

A few counts support this clonotype. The V and J genes are TRBV5-4 and TRBJ2-5, with 11 bases fitting TRBD2. With V trimmed by 5 bases and J by 2 bases, 5 bases remained unmatched. CDR1 and CDR2 (germline): SGHNT, YYREEE (reference sequence). The length of the CDR3 is 15 residues. CDR3 sequence (DNA): TGTGCCAGCAGTCTAGCGGGGGGACTACAAGAGACCCAGTACTTC. As protein: CASSLAGGLQETQYF.

The CDR3 DNA reads TGCGCCAGCAGCCAGGTCTTGGGGAGAAGATACAATGAGCAGTTCTTC. Its translation is CASSQVLGRRYNEQFF. The J gene is TRBJ2-1, the V gene TRBV4-1, with D perhaps matching TRBD2 (5 bases). Per the germline V gene, CDR1 is MGHRA and CDR2 is YSYEKL. This CDR3 is 16 amino acids long. Trimming cost V 3 bases and J 4 bases, with 16 bases left between them.

There are a few counts of this clonotype. The chain's CDR3 is CASSQEPELGAKNIQYF. As DNA, the CDR3 is TGCGCCAGCAGCCAAGAACCGGAATTGGGGGCTAAAAACATTCAGTACTTC. The V call is TRBV4-3, the J call TRBJ2-4; tentatively, D is TRBD1 (6 bases). This CDR3 is 17 amino acids long. V was trimmed by 0 bases and J by 4 bases, leaving 16 bases between them. CDR1 and CDR2 (germline): LGHNA, YSLEER.

This clonotype was detected a few times. This chain uses TRBV11-2 with TRBJ2-2; D gene uncertain. From germline, CDR1 is SGHAT and CDR2 FQNNGV. The CDR3 sequence is 15 residues long. Between the trimmed V and J ends, which lost 2 bases and 0 bases, there was a span of 7 bases. CDR3 DNA sequence: TGTGCCAGCAGCTTAACCCACTCGAACACCGGGGAGCTGTTTTTT. The encoded protein is CASSLTHSNTGELFF.

This chain links TRBV25-1 with TRBJ2-2, with D unclear. This CDR3 comprises 12 residues. V was shortened by 7 bases and J by 2 bases, with 5 bases between the two germline ends. CDR1 MGHDK and CDR2 SYGVNS come from the germline V gene. The CDR3: CASTRNTGELFF. The CDR3 bases are TGTGCCAGCACTCGAAACACCGGGGAGCTGTTTTTT.